The next 5 T cell receptor beta chains were all read from a single sample in a study of T cell responses to AZD1222 COVID-19 vaccine. Sequencing used immunoSEQ multiplex PCR; TCRdb keeps in-frame clones, though not all of them. Here the sample spans 140,000 to 150,000 clones, roughly 91% being singletons. The source was peripheral blood, collected on day 0 of AZD1222 vaccination. All receptors come from an adult in good health.

CDR3 DNA: TGTGCCAGCAGCCAAGAGCAGGGGAGTGAGACTGAAGCTTTCTTT. Its protein is CASSQEQGSETEAFF. The chain employs TRBV4-2 and TRBJ1-1, with a possible D match to TRBD1 (6 bases). Germline V CDR1 and CDR2: LGHNA, YNFKEQ. V dropped 0 bases and J dropped 5 bases, with 13 bases sitting between them. The CDR3 runs to 15 residues.

The chain links TRBV7-9 to TRBJ1-1; perhaps TRBD1 as D (5 bases). This CDR3 is 15 amino acids long. The germline CDR1 and CDR2 sequences are SEHNR and FQNEAQ (reference sequence). Deletions cut 8 bases from V and 0 bases from J, with 16 bases between. The CDR3 is CASGVGGGLNTEAFF. As DNA, the CDR3 is TGTGCCAGCGGAGTGGGTGGGGGGTTGAACACTGAAGCTTTCTTT.

The V and J genes are TRBV6-5 and TRBJ1-6; tentative D call: TRBD1 (6 bases). Germline CDR1 MNHEY, CDR2 SVGAGI. This CDR3 is built from 14 residues. Trimming took off 6 bases at V and 4 bases at J, with 10 bases between the two ends. CDR3 amino acids: CASSEDRYNSPLHF. The CDR3 nucleotides are TGTGCCAGCAGCGAGGACAGATATAATTCACCCCTCCACTTT.

This chain connects TRBV5-4 to TRBJ2-2; D is unresolved. This CDR3 has 12 amino acids. The germline gives CDR1 SGHNT, CDR2 YYREEE (reference sequence). V lost 2 bases to trimming and J lost 7 bases, with 6 bases between them. CDR3 amino acids: CASSFKLGELFF. The CDR3 region has the DNA TGTGCCAGCAGCTTTAAGCTCGGGGAGCTGTTTTTT.

CDR3 sequence (DNA): TGTGCCAGCAGCCTGAAAAGTAGCGGGGGCTTATGGGGAAACACCATATATTTT. The encoded protein is CASSLKSSGGLWGNTIYF. The chain employs TRBV5-8 and TRBJ1-3, with TRBD1 as a possible D gene (6 bases). From germline, CDR1 is SGHTS and CDR2 YDEGEE. Trimming removed 4 bases from V and 4 bases from J, with 24 bases in between. The CDR3 covers 18 residues.